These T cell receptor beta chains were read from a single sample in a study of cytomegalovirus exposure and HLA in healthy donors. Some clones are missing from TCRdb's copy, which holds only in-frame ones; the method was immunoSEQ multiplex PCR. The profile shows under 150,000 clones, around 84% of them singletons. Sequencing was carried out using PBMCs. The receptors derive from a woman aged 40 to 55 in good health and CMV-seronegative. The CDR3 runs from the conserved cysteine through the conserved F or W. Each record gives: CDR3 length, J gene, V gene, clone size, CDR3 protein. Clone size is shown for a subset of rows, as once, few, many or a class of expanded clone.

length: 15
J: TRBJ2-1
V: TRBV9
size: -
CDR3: CASSAGASGNNEQFF

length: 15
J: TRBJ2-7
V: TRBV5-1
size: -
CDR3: CASSGTPNYWVEQYF

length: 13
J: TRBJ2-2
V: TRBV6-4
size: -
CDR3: CATRKRGTGELFF

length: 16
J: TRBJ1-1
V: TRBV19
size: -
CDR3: CASSIVSTGGRLRAFF

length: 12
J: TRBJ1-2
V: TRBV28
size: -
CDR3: CASSLVTEGYTF

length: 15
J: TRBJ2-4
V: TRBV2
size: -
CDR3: CASSSQGAGGDIQYF

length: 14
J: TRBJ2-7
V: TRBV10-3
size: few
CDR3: CAISVGDPQREQYF

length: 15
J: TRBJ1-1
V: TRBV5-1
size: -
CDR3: CASSLVGSGNTEAFF

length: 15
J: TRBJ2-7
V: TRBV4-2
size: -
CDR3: CASSQVITGGYEQYF

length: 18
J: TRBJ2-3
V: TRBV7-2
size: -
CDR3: CASSLRRTSGGSTDTQYF

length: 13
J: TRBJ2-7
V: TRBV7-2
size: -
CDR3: CASSLFPFDEQYF

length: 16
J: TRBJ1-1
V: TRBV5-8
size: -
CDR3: CASRASLDRGNTEAFF

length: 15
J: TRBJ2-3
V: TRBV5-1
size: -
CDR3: CASSSLAGGPGTQYF

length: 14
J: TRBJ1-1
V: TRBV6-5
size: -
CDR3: CASSSQDRATEAFF

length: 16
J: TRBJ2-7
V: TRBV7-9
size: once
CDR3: CASSPLASSGSYEQYF

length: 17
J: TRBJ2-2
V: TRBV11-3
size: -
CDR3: CASSLGRTEGLTGELFF

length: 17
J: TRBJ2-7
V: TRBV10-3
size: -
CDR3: CAISESPGQVIPYEQYF

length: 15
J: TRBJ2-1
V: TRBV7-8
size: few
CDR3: CASSLREGSYNEQFF

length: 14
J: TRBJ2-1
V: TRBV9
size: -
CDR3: CASSAQTSGLEQFF

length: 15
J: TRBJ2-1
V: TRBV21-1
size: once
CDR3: CASSKKRPTSTEQFF

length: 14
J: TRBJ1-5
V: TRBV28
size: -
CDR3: CASSPQGLGAPQHF

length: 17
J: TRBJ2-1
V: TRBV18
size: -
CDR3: CASSPFSLGEGYNEQFF

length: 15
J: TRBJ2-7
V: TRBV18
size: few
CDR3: CASSPRLAGAYEQYF

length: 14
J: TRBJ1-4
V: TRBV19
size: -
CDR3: CASLNREGDEKLFF

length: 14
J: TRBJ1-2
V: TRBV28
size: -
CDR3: CASSDWGLNYGYTF

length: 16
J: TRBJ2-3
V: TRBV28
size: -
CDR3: CASSSKLAGRPDTQYF

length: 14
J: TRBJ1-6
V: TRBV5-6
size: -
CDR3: CVSSRDRSLTPLHF

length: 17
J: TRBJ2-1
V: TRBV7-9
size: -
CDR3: CASSLGTSGDPYDEQFF

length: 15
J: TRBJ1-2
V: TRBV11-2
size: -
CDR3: CASSLERAATYGYTF

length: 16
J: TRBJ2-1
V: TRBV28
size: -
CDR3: CASSSGLAGRRHEQFF

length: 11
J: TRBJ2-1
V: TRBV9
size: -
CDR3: CASSGLNEQFF

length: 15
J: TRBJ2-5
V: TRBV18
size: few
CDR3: CASSPTSGAPETQYF

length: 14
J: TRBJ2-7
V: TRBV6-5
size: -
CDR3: CASFGWDRPYEQYF

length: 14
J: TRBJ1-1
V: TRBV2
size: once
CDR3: CASSGQGASTEAFF

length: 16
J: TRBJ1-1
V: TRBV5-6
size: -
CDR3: CASSSGQGALDSEAFF

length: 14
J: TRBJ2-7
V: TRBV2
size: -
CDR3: CASSEVKREAEQYF

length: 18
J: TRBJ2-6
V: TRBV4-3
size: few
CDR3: CASSQDVPRSSGANGLTF

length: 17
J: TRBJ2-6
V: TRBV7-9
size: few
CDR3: CASSSPEHRSGANGLTF

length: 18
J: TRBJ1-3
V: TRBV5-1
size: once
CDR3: CASSLGFSPRRAGNTIYF

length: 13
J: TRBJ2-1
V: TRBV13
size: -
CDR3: CASSLAGYNEQFF

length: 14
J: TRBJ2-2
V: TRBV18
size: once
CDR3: CASSGQAATGELFF

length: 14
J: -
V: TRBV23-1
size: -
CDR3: CASSQRRERDEQYF

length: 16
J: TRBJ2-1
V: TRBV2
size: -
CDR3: CASSEEGSGEANEQFF

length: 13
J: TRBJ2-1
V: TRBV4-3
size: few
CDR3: CASSWKRGNEQFF

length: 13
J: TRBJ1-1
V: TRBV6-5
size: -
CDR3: CASRETGRTEAFF

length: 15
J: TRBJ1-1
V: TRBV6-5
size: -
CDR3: CASRGQGGLNTEAFF

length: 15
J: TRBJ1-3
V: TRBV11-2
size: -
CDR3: CASSLNWRTGNTIYF

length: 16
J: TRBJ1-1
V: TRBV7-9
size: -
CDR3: CSSSLADRGRGAEAFF

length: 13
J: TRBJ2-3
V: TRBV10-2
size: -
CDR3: CASAQGIPDTQYF

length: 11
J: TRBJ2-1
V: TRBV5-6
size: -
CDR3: CASSFGTKQFF

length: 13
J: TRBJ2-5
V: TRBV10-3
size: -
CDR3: CAISDREQETQYF

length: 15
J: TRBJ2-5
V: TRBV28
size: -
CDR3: CASSPQGQHQETQYF

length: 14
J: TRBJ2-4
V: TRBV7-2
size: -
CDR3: CASSLFAAKNIQYF

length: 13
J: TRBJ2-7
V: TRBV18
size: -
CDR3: CASSGTGPYEQYF

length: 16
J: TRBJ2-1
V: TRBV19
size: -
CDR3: CASSASGTSGIYEQFF

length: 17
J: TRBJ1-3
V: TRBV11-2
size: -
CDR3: CASSLEWGGGSGNTIYF

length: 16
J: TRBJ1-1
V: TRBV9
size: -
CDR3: CASSPPTGERGTEAFF